This TCR beta chain was sequenced during a study of cytomegalovirus exposure and HLA in healthy donors. 13 Jbeta primers and 60 Vbeta primers were used for the PCR. Only in-frame clones appear in the TCRdb table, and some are missing; sequencing was by immunoSEQ multiplex PCR. Of 100,000 to 120,000 clones detected, about four fifths appear once; the ten largest clones hold roughly 2.6%. Germline CDR1 MNHEY, CDR2 SVGAGI. V lost 2 bases, J lost 5 bases, and 12 bases lay in between. This CDR3 comprises 14 residues. The source of this sequence is a woman between 18 and 29 years old in good health and CMV-seronegative. The J gene is TRBJ2-5, the V gene TRBV6-5, with D maybe TRBD2 (6 bases). Material for sequencing was PBMCs. DNA of the CDR3: TGTGCCAGCAGTTACCCGGGAGTGATGGAGACCCAGTACTTC. This sequence encodes CASSYPGVMETQYF.